Sequencing of this TCR beta chain was carried out in a study of tumor-infiltrating lymphocytes in localized non-small cell lung cancer. Sequenced by immunoSEQ multiplex PCR; TCRdb stores in-frame clones only, minus some. The profile shows around 14,000 clones, 65% to 75% of them singletons. CDR1 is SQVTM and CDR2 is ANQGSEA in the germline V gene. This CDR3 contains 13 residues. J was trimmed by 8 bases and V by 3 bases; bases with no gene match: 5. On this clone: Its specificity is not known.

Study results and caveats: Tumors had more T cell infiltration than uninvolved lung, per TCRbeta sequencing and CD3 counts.

The V and J genes are TRBV29-1 and TRBJ1-2; TRBD1 matches 11 bases. Sequenced: uninvolved lung tissue not adjacent to the tumor. This receptor was obtained from a human donor with non-small cell lung cancer. CDR3: CSVDPGTGGGYTF. Here the CDR3 DNA reads TGCAGCGTTGATCCCGGGACAGGGGGGGGCTACACCTTC.